Below are 20 T cell receptor beta chains sequenced from a single sample in a study of chemoradiotherapy in HPV16-positive cancers. Profiled with immunoSEQ multiplex PCR; TCRdb holds only in-frame clones, not every one. The repertoire consists of just over 7,500 clones, with around 85% occurring once and the leading ten covering 3%. The sample in question was blood, obtained from a patient who underwent chemoradiotherapy. The receptors come from a human donor with HPV-associated anogenital cancer.

This chain links TRBV18 with TRBJ2-2; tentatively, D is TRBD1 (6 bases). The germline gives CDR1 KGHSH, CDR2 LQKENI. CDR3 length equals 14 residues. Trimming left V 6 bases short and J 5 bases short, with 13 bases between. The CDR3 reads CASSPDQGTGELFF. The CDR3 DNA follows: TGTGCCAGCTCTCCAGATCAGGGGACCGGGGAGCTGTTTTTT.

The chain employs TRBV29-1 and TRBJ2-7; D is perhaps TRBD1 (5 bases). Germline V gene lookup returns CDR1 SQVTM and CDR2 ANQGSEA. Trimming removed 0 bases at V and 2 bases at J, with 11 bases between. There are 14 residues in the CDR3. The CDR3 DNA reads as TGCAGCGTTGAAGATCTTCAGGGCACCTACGAGCAGTACTTC. This codes for CSVEDLQGTYEQYF.

CDR3 in amino acids: CASSQTRGEAKNIQYF. CDR3 sequence (DNA): TGTGCCAGCAGCCAGACCAGGGGAGAAGCCAAAAACATTCAGTACTTC. The chain combines TRBV14 with TRBJ2-4, with TRBD1 as a possible D gene (6 bases). V was shortened by 3 bases and J by 0 bases, with 12 bases between the two germline ends. Germline V gene lookup returns CDR1 SGHDN and CDR2 FVKESK. This CDR3 has 16 amino acids.

The chain employs TRBV19 and TRBJ1-4; possibly TRBD1 for D (5 bases). The V end lost 3 bases, the J end lost 0 bases, and 8 bases lay between the germline ends. CDR3 length equals 15 residues. The V gene's germline CDR1 is LNHDA and CDR2 SQIVND (reference sequence). As DNA, the CDR3 is TGTGCCAGTAGTATGGGACGGTCAACTAATGAAAAACTGTTTTTT. This sequence encodes CASSMGRSTNEKLFF.

The V call is TRBV18, the J call TRBJ2-6; no reliable D call. The CDR3 consists of 17 residues. Germline V lookup: CDR1 KGHSH, CDR2 LQKENI. V gave up 0 bases and J gave up 0 bases, with 9 bases separating them. Here the CDR3 reads CASSPPRSASGANVLTF. The DNA for the CDR3 is TGTGCCAGCTCACCACCGAGGTCGGCCTCTGGGGCCAACGTCCTGACTTTC.

A note on this clone: Its ends do not fully match the called genes, so a read error is possible. The chain employs TRBV11-2 and TRBJ2-7, with 10 bases aligning to TRBD1. From germline, CDR1 is SGHAT and CDR2 FQNNGV. CDR3 length equals 19 residues. The CDR3 sequence: CASSGAGQGLFGNSYGQYF. For the CDR3, the DNA is TGTGCCAGCAGCGGTGCGGGACAGGGGCTTTTTGGGAACTCCTACGGGCAGTACTTC.

This clone was seen once. The gene calls are TRBV5-6 and TRBJ1-1; D unresolved. This CDR3 has 12 amino acids. The germline V gene has CDR1 SGHDT and CDR2 YYEEEE. V was shortened by 2 bases and J by 5 bases, with 7 bases between the two germline ends. The CDR3 sequence: CASSFGETEAFF. The CDR3 region has the DNA TGTGCCAGCAGCTTCGGGGAAACTGAAGCTTTCTTT.

This sequence joins TRBV5-4 and TRBJ2-5; D possibly corresponds to TRBD1 (5 bases). The V gene's germline CDR1 is SGHNT and CDR2 YYREEE (reference sequence). CDR3 length: 14 residues. Trimming shortened V by 0 bases and J by 4 bases, and 10 bases separated the two germline ends. DNA for the CDR3: TGTGCCAGCAGCTTGGGGGGCTTGAGAGAGACCCAGTACTTC. This gives the protein CASSLGGLRETQYF.

This chain joins TRBV9 and TRBJ2-1, with 10 bases identical to TRBD2. CDR1 and CDR2 from the germline V gene are SGDLS and YYNGEE. V was pared by 4 bases and J by 5 bases, with 9 bases of the junction left unmatched. This CDR3 contains 16 residues. This CDR3 is CASSPLAGGLNNEQFF. The CDR3, as DNA: TGTGCCAGCAGCCCATTAGCGGGGGGCCTTAACAATGAGCAGTTCTTC.

The chain uses TRBV6-6 and TRBJ1-2; D uncertain. This CDR3 is 13 amino acids long. In germline, CDR1 is MNHNY, CDR2 SVGAGI (reference sequence). V was trimmed by 6 bases and J by 3 bases, leaving 11 bases between them. The CDR3 bases are TGTGCCAGCAGGCCCGGGCCCCACTATGGCTACACCTTC. Translation: CASRPGPHYGYTF.

For this clone: At one boundary the junction diverges from the germline segment, which might be a read error. The chain carries TRBV14 and TRBJ2-2; TRBD1 or TRBD2 may be the D gene (5 bases each). The V gene's germline CDR1 is SGHDN and CDR2 FVKESK. The CDR3 is made up of 17 amino acids. DNA of the CDR3: TGTGCCAGCAGCCAAGATCCCGGGACGGCTGAACACCGGGGAGCTGTTTTT. The encoded protein is CASSQDPGTAEHRGAVF.

This clone has just one count. This sequence joins TRBV11-3 and TRBJ2-1; a weak D match, TRBD2 (7 bases). The V gene lost 6 bases and the J gene lost 6 bases, with 12 bases spanning the gap. CDR1 is SGHNT, CDR2 YENEEA, per germline. There are 13 residues in the CDR3. The CDR3 coding sequence is TGTGCCAGCAGTGGGGGGGCAGGCAATGAGCAGTTCTTC. Amino acid sequence: CASSGGAGNEQFF.

This clone was counted a single time. The chain has TRBV25-1 and TRBJ1-2; TRBD1 might be the D (5 bases). Germline V lookup: CDR1 MGHDK, CDR2 SYGVNS. This CDR3 spans 13 amino acids. Trimming shortened V by 2 bases and J by 7 bases, and 11 bases separated the two germline ends. CDR3 bases: TGTGCCAGCAGTGAAGGGGGGAACCCTGGCTACACCTTC. Translating it yields CASSEGGNPGYTF.

V is TRBV5-6 and J is TRBJ2-3, with 7 bases fitting TRBD1. CDR1 is SGHDT, CDR2 YYEEEE, per germline. The CDR3 is made up of 14 amino acids. Trimming took 1 base from V and 2 from J; bases not matched to a gene: 1. CDR3 DNA sequence: TGTGCCAGCAGCTTGCAGGGGGTCACAGATACGCAGTATTTT. It is translated as CASSLQGVTDTQYF. The variable domain in full, with the rest retrieved from reference TRBV5-6 and TRBJ2-3, is DAGVTQSPTHLIKTRGQQVTLRCSPKSGHDTVSWYQQALGQGPQFIFQYYEEEERQRGNFPDRFSGHQFPNYSSELNVNALLLGDSALYLCASSLQGVTDTQYFGPGTRLTVL.

The gene calls are TRBV6-1 and TRBJ2-7, with D possibly TRBD2 on 7 matching bases. V gave up 1 base and J gave up 2 bases, with 12 bases separating them. The germline gives CDR1 MNHNS, CDR2 SASEGT. The CDR3 sequence is 15 residues long. In nucleotides, the CDR3 is TGTGCCAGCAGTGAAGAGGGCGGGGGCGCCTACGAGCAGTACTTC. It yields the protein CASSEEGGGAYEQYF.

The CDR3 spells CASTRTGDYNEQFF. CDR3 in DNA: TGCGCCAGCACCAGAACTGGGGATTACAATGAGCAGTTCTTC. The rearrangement joins TRBV10-2 to TRBJ2-1; D is unclear. V lost 7 bases to trimming and J lost 4 bases, with 14 bases between them. Germline V gives CDR1 WSHSY, CDR2 SAAADI. There are 14 residues in the CDR3.

This clone was recorded once. V gene TRBV2 combines with J gene TRBJ1-5; 10 nucleotides line up with TRBD1. Germline CDR1 and CDR2: SNHLY and FYNNEI. The CDR3 runs 15 residues. J gave up 3 bases and V 5 bases, and 4 bases lay outside the gene matches. The CDR3 here is CASSTGTGDNQPQHF. As DNA, the CDR3 is TGTGCCAGCAGTACCGGGACAGGGGACAATCAGCCCCAGCATTTT.

This sequence joins TRBV11-2 and TRBJ2-2; D might be TRBD2 (5 bases). The V and J ends lost 0 bases and 3 bases respectively, with 14 bases between them. Germline lookup yields CDR1 SGHAT and CDR2 FQNNGV. This CDR3 spans 17 amino acids. The CDR3 here is CASSLDHGILDTGELFF. CDR3 coding DNA: TGTGCCAGCAGCTTAGATCACGGGATTTTGGACACCGGGGAGCTGTTTTTT.

V usage is TRBV18 and J usage is TRBJ1-3, with D perhaps TRBD1 (5 bases). Germline V CDR1 and CDR2: KGHSH, LQKENI. V was pared by 6 bases and J by 0 bases, with 15 bases between. There are 16 residues in the CDR3. The CDR3 sequence is CASSSAGRGSGNTIYF. The CDR3 DNA reads as TGTGCCAGCTCGAGCGCGGGACGGGGCTCTGGAAACACCATATATTTT.

V gene TRBV4-2 combines with J gene TRBJ1-4; D is ambiguous. V was pared by 0 bases and J by 5 bases, with 19 bases between. The CDR3 is made up of 18 amino acids. The V gene's germline CDR1 is LGHNA and CDR2 YNFKEQ. Here the CDR3 DNA reads TGTGCCAGCAGCCAAGAAAGGCGAGCGCAGACCCCGAATGAAAAACTGTTTTTT. This codes for CASSQERRAQTPNEKLFF.